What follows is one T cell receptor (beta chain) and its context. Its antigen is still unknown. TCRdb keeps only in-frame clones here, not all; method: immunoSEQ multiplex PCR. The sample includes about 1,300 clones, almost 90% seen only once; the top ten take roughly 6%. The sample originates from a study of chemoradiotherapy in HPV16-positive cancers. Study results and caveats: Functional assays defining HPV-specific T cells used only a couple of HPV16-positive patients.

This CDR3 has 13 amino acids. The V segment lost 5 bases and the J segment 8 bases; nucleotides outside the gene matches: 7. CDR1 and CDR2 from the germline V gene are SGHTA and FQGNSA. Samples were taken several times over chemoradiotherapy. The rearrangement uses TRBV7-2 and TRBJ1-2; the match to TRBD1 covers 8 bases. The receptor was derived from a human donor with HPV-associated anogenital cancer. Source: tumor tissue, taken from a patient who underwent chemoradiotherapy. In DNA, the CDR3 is TGTGCCAGCAGCAGGGACAGGATACGAGGCTACACCTTC. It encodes CASSRDRIRGYTF.